The 25 T cell receptor beta chains below come from one sample, sequenced in a study of T cell responses to AZD1222 COVID-19 vaccine. Produced via immunoSEQ multiplex PCR; TCRdb's table is partial and in-frame only. The sample includes about 56,000 clones, approximately 85% of them seen just once. Sequencing was performed on peripheral blood, taken on day 0 of AZD1222 vaccination. The origin of the receptors is an adult in good health.

A single count supports this clone. The V and J genes are TRBV2 and TRBJ2-3; D may be TRBD1 (5 bases). The germline V and J ends were trimmed by 7 bases and 4 bases, with 15 bases remaining between them. Germline-derived CDR1 and CDR2 are SNHLY and FYNNEI. The CDR3 is 14 residues long. As DNA, the CDR3 is TGTGCCAGCATAAGGGGCAGGGTCGCAGATACGCAGTATTTT. This sequence encodes CASIRGRVADTQYF.

The genes are TRBV4-1 and TRBJ1-4; the D is unclear. The CDR3 is 16 residues long. V lost 1 base and J lost 10, with 19 bases in between. Germline CDR1 and CDR2: MGHRA and YSYEKL. The DNA of the CDR3 is TGCGCCAGCAGCCAAGCGCCCAAGGAATTAGGTGTAAAACTGTTTTTT. This gives the protein CASSQAPKELGVKLFF.

This chain connects TRBV9 to TRBJ2-2; 9 bases align to TRBD2. CDR3 size: 18 residues. V trimming: 0 bases; J trimming: 4 bases; junction bases outside the gene matches: 10. CDR1 is SGDLS and CDR2 is YYNGEE in the germline V gene. The CDR3 loop is CASSVVFGAGGLTGELFF. The DNA for the CDR3 is TGTGCCAGCAGCGTAGTATTCGGTGCGGGGGGGCTCACCGGGGAGCTGTTTTTT.

The rearrangement joins TRBV6-5 to TRBJ2-3; 11 nucleotides line up with TRBD2. Germline V CDR1 and CDR2: MNHEY, SVGAGI. Trimming removed 4 bases from V and 5 bases from J; junction bases left unmatched: 5. The CDR3 covers 15 residues. CDR3 nucleotide sequence: TGTGCCAGCAGTTCTCTAGCGGGGGGCCAAGATACGCAGTATTTT. Amino acids: CASSSLAGGQDTQYF.

The chain links TRBV5-4 to TRBJ2-5; D is perhaps TRBD2 (5 bases). The ends were cut back, 0 bases at V and 4 bases at J, with 7 bases in the middle. The CDR3 has 13 amino acids. The germline gives CDR1 SGHNT, CDR2 YYREEE (reference sequence). The CDR3 coding sequence is TGTGCCAGCAGCTTGGGGCTAGCAGAGACCCAGTACTTC. Translating it yields CASSLGLAETQYF.

The rearrangement links TRBV6-5 to TRBJ2-2, with 7 bases identical to TRBD1. The CDR3 covers 16 residues. Germline CDR1 is MNHEY and CDR2 is SVGAGI. The J segment lost 6 bases and the V segment lost 0 bases, leaving 7 bases of the junction unmatched. CDR3 residues: CASSYSVQGLAGELFF. CDR3 nucleotide sequence: TGTGCCAGCAGTTACTCGGTACAGGGGCTGGCCGGGGAGCTGTTTTTT.

The V call is TRBV5-1, the J call TRBJ2-7; TRBD2 agrees at 8 bases. The CDR3 length is 15 residues. Germline-derived CDR1 and CDR2 are SGHRS and YFSETQ. Trimming removed 4 bases from V and 3 bases from J; junction bases left unmatched: 9. The CDR3 nucleotides are TGCGCCAGCAGCCGAGATGGGACTAGGGGCTACGAGCAGTACTTC. Residues: CASSRDGTRGYEQYF.

V is TRBV7-6 and J is TRBJ2-3; possible D gene TRBD2, 6 bases. Germline CDR1 SGHVS, CDR2 FNYEAQ. The length of the CDR3 is 15 residues. Trimming pared 2 bases from V and 1 base from J, leaving 10 bases between. CDR3 nucleotides: TGTGCCAGCAGCTTATACCCGGGGGGCACAGATACGCAGTATTTT. Its translation: CASSLYPGGTDTQYF.

A single count supports this clone. This sequence joins TRBV5-6 and TRBJ2-7, with TRBD1 matching 7 bases. V was pared by 0 bases and J by 4 bases, with 1 base of the junction left unmatched. This CDR3 region has 13 residues. Germline loops: CDR1 SGHDT, CDR2 YYEEEE. The CDR3 protein is CASSLGTGYEQYF. CDR3 DNA: TGTGCCAGCAGCTTGGGGACAGGATACGAGCAGTACTTC.

This chain connects TRBV4-1 to TRBJ2-7; no reliable D call. Trimming removed 4 bases at V and 7 bases at J, with 8 bases between. CDR1 is MGHRA, CDR2 YSYEKL, per germline. The CDR3 has 11 residues. The CDR3 nucleotides read TGCGCCAGCAGCCTCTTTGGGGAGCAGTACTTC. It translates to CASSLFGEQYF.

The chain carries TRBV5-1 and TRBJ2-2; 7 nucleotides line up with TRBD2. With 2 bases clipped from V and 2 bases from J, the junction kept 6 bases outside the gene matches. Germline V gives CDR1 SGHRS, CDR2 YFSETQ. The CDR3 spans 16 residues. The CDR3 sequence is CASSFSSGVNTGELFF. The CDR3 coding sequence is TGCGCCAGCAGCTTTTCTAGCGGAGTAAACACCGGGGAGCTGTTTTTT.

The chain uses TRBV30 and TRBJ2-7; weak D call: TRBD1 (5 bases). Trimming took off 0 bases at V and 2 bases at J, with 14 bases between the two ends. CDR1 GTSNPN and CDR2 SVGIG come from the germline V gene (reference sequence). The CDR3 totals 15 residues. The CDR3 DNA is TGTGCCTGGAGTGTACCTTGGCAGGGCCCCTACGAGCAGTACTTC. It encodes CAWSVPWQGPYEQYF. The whole variable domain, remainder taken from reference TRBV30 and TRBJ2-7, is SQTIHQWPATLVQPVGSPLSLECTVEGTSNPNLYWYRQAAGRGLQLLFYSVGIGQISSEVPQNLSASRPQDRQFILSSKKLLLSDSGFYLCAWSVPWQGPYEQYFGPGTRLTVT.

The rearrangement uses TRBV4-1 and TRBJ1-6, with 7 positions matching TRBD1. Per the germline V gene, CDR1 is MGHRA and CDR2 is YSYEKL. This CDR3 has 16 residues. The junction had 7 bases not matched to a gene; V was cut back by 2 bases and J by 6 bases. In DNA, the CDR3 is TGCGCCAGCAGCCAACAGGACAGGACCTCTAATTCACCCCTCCACTTT. It yields the protein CASSQQDRTSNSPLHF.

The chain carries TRBV6-2 or TRBV6-3 and TRBJ2-7; the D gene could be TRBD1 or TRBD2 (5 bases each). V lost 4 bases and J lost 3, with 13 bases in between. The germline CDR1 and CDR2 sequences are MNHEY and SVGEGT. This CDR3 contains 14 residues. CDR3 bases: TGTGCCAGCAGTTGGAAGGGACCTATCTACGAGCAGTACTTC. It specifies CASSWKGPIYEQYF.

The chain couples TRBV6-5 to TRBJ2-3; 8 nucleotides match TRBD2. The CDR3 spans 14 residues. CDR1 is MNHEY and CDR2 is SVGAGI in the germline V gene. J lost 4 bases, V lost 6 bases, and 6 bases had no gene match. Here the CDR3 reads CASSPRTSSDTQYF. In DNA, the CDR3 is TGTGCCAGCAGCCCCCGGACTAGCTCAGATACGCAGTATTTT.

The genes are TRBV19 and TRBJ2-7, with TRBD2 matching over 7 bases. The CDR3 is 12 residues long. Germline V gene data show CDR1 as LNHDA and CDR2 as SQIVND (reference sequence). The trim removed 5 bases at V and 7 bases at J, leaving 5 bases unmatched. CDR3 protein: CASSGLRGEQYF. Written as DNA, the CDR3 is TGTGCCAGTAGTGGACTGCGGGGGGAGCAGTACTTC.

J is TRBJ2-7 and V is TRBV6-5; TRBD1 agrees at 10 bases. Germline V lookup: CDR1 MNHEY, CDR2 SVGAGI. The J segment lost 6 bases and the V segment lost 5 bases, leaving 10 bases of the junction unmatched. The CDR3 consists of 15 residues. Here the CDR3 reads CASSKIGTGVAEQYF. CDR3 coding DNA: TGTGCCAGCAGTAAGATCGGGACAGGGGTTGCCGAGCAGTACTTC.

The chain recombines TRBV7-6 with TRBJ2-3; 9 bases are a match to TRBD2. Trimming at V came to 5 bases and at J to 3 bases, leaving 12 bases not matched to a gene. The CDR3 is 17 residues long. The germline gives CDR1 SGHVS, CDR2 FNYEAQ. CDR3 residues: CASSPYVGGGATDTQYF. The CDR3 nucleotides are TGTGCCAGCAGCCCCTACGTCGGCGGGGGGGCGACAGATACGCAGTATTTT.

This clone has only one observation. This sequence joins TRBV13 and TRBJ1-1; D unclear. The germline CDR1 and CDR2 sequences are PRHDT and FYEKMQ (reference sequence). The CDR3 sequence is 14 residues long. Deletions cut 4 bases from V and 6 bases from J, with 15 bases between. The CDR3 coding sequence is TGTGCCAGCAGCTCGGGCCAAGAGGTGCCTGAAGCTTTCTTT. Amino acid sequence: CASSSGQEVPEAFF.

The rearrangement uses TRBV4-1 and TRBJ2-3, with 8 bases identical to TRBD2. J was trimmed by 2 bases and V by 2 bases; bases with no gene match: 3. CDR1 is MGHRA, CDR2 YSYEKL, per germline. This CDR3 comprises 15 residues. DNA for the CDR3: TGCGCCAGCAGCCAAAAAGCGGGGGTCACAGATACGCAGTATTTT. This encodes CASSQKAGVTDTQYF.

This CDR3 is CASSPNGGSGNTIYF. As DNA, the CDR3 is TGTGCCAGCAGCCCTAACGGGGGCTCCGGAAACACCATATATTTT. V gene TRBV27 combines with J gene TRBJ1-3; D might be TRBD1 (6 bases). Germline V lookup: CDR1 MNHEY, CDR2 SMNVEV (reference sequence). This CDR3 comprises 15 residues. The ends were cut back, 6 bases at V and 4 bases at J, with 16 bases in the middle.

The V gene is TRBV19, the J gene TRBJ2-7; 7 nucleotides agree with TRBD1. The CDR3 totals 13 residues. The V segment lost 4 bases and the J segment 2 bases; nucleotides outside the gene matches: 2. Germline CDR1 and CDR2: LNHDA and SQIVND (reference sequence). The CDR3 loop reads CASSSQGAYEQYF. The CDR3 region has the DNA TGTGCCAGTAGTAGCCAGGGGGCCTACGAGCAGTACTTC.

A single count supports this clone. The rearrangement joins TRBV9 to TRBJ2-2; D uncertain. From germline, CDR1 is SGDLS and CDR2 YYNGEE. The CDR3 sequence is 12 residues long. V was cut by 0 bases and J by 5 bases, with 2 bases left in between. The CDR3 here is CASSVDTGELFF. DNA for the CDR3: TGTGCCAGCAGCGTAGATACCGGGGAGCTGTTTTTT. Full variable domain (outside the CDR3, taken from reference TRBV9 and TRBJ2-2): DSGVTQTPKHLITATGQRVTLRCSPRSGDLSVYWYQQSLDQGLQFLIQYYNGEERAKGNILERFSAQQFPDLHSELNLSSLELGDSALYFCASSVDTGELFFGEGSRLTVL.

This clone was observed a single time. V and J are TRBV5-4 and TRBJ2-3; 7 bases line up with TRBD2. The CDR3 consists of 14 residues. From germline, CDR1 is SGHNT and CDR2 YYREEE (reference sequence). V lost 3 bases, J lost 5 bases, and 6 bases stayed unmatched. The CDR3 protein is CASSSTGGGDTQYF. In nucleotides, the CDR3 is TGTGCCAGCAGCTCCACAGGCGGGGGAGATACGCAGTATTTT.

The CDR3 region has the DNA TGTGCCTGGAGCCCCGGGACAGGGCTCCTCGAGCAGTACTTC. Protein: CAWSPGTGLLEQYF. The chain combines TRBV30 with TRBJ2-7; 9 bases agree with TRBD1. CDR1 is GTSNPN and CDR2 is SVGIG in the germline V gene (reference sequence). Trimming cost V 3 bases and J 6 bases; bases outside gene matches: 9. The CDR3 contains 14 residues.